One TCR beta chain is described in this entry. No antigen is known for it. This sample stems from a study of OX40 agonist ivuxolimab in advanced cancers. Turning to the study itself: An agonistic anti-OX40 (CD134) antibody, ivuxolimab, was used to treat the patients. Enrolled patients in dose escalation had cancers that were hepatocellular carcinoma, melanoma, renal cell or head and neck cancer.

The table came from immunoSEQ multiplex PCR; TCRdb's copy has only in-frame clones and leaves some out. This repertoire shows around 100,000 clones, 75% to 95% found once; its top ten account for around 0.58%. Findings of the study overall: With doses of 0.1 to 3.0 mg/kg, CD4+ and CD8+ blood T cells had undergone clonal expansion by week 6. Antigen specificity remained undetermined for the expanded peripheral T cells.

The trim removed 4 bases at V and 5 bases at J, leaving 9 bases unmatched. Germline V gene data show CDR1 as PRHDT and CDR2 as FYEKMQ (reference sequence). The CDR3 is made up of 15 amino acids. This TCR was recovered from an adult with an advanced solid tumor such as melanoma, head and neck, liver or kidney cancer. The chain links TRBV13 to TRBJ2-3; 7 bases align to TRBD1. The sequencing here drew on CD4+ or CD8+ T cells sorted from blood, taken in a trial of the OX40 agonist ivuxolimab. The DNA for the CDR3 is TGTGCCAGCAGCTCGAGCTGGGGGACAGTAGATACGCAGTATTTT. Translation: CASSSSWGTVDTQYF.